This T cell receptor (beta chain) derives from a study of Ad26.COV2.S vaccination and SARS-CoV-2 variants. Overall study: Dosing was one shot or two shots 56 days apart. Points from the study as a whole: The TCR-based breadth and depth measures might underestimate overall T cell responses. Across vaccine and placebo recipients, the breadth of non-spike TCRs was similar.

Profiled with immunoSEQ multiplex PCR; TCRdb holds only in-frame clones, not every one. The data show roughly 330,000 clones, 85% to 90% seen once. Treatment given: roughly 19 received Ad26.COV2.S at low or high dose, single or two shots; several received placebo; per-sample allocation not given. At day 63 after the first vaccine or placebo injection, samples were drawn. Wuhan-strain spike was delivered by a replication-incompetent Ad26 vector. As concerns this clone: The antigen remains unidentified.

This specimen consisted of peripheral blood, obtained in a trial of Ad26.COV2.S vaccine versus placebo. This sequence was found in a person aged 18-65 years who received the Ad26.COV2.S COVID-19 vaccine or a placebo.

The CDR3, as DNA: TGTGCCAGCAGTGACAGGGAATGGGGTCAGCCCCAGCATTTT. Translating it yields CASSDREWGQPQHF. This chain joins TRBV2 and TRBJ1-5; a possible D gene is TRBD1 (5 bases). CDR3 length equals 14 residues. Trimming removed 3 bases from V and 6 bases from J, with 12 bases in between. Germline CDR1 SNHLY, CDR2 FYNNEI.